Reported below is one T cell receptor (beta chain). What it recognizes is unknown. With 0 bases removed from V and 8 bases from J, the gap between germline ends came to 16 bases. Germline-derived CDR1 and CDR2 are LNHNV and YYDKDF (reference sequence). CDR3 length: 15 amino acids. Diagnosis rested on symptoms, serum thyroxine and TRAb, thyroid ultrasound, and orbital computed tomography. This specimen comes from a study of T cells in Graves' hyperthyroidism and ophthalmopathy. Authors of the study amplified TCR beta CDR3 regions from RNA transcripts. HTBI primers drove first-round RT-PCR of the TCR CDR3. From the multiplex PCR reads, TCRdb called clonotypes with MiXCR, one entry per CDR3 protein. This sample has a few hundred thousand distinct CDR3 sequences, with 46% found just once. Study-level points and caveats: With a median lead of 6.5 months before onset, the model predicted ophthalmopathy.

This sequence joins TRBV15 and TRBJ1-2; no definite D call. The sequenced material came from peripheral blood or thyroid tissue (not recorded which). The source is a young woman with Graves' hyperthyroidism. The CDR3 sequence: CATSRDRRALRGYTF. The CDR3 nucleotides are TGTGCCACCAGCAGAGATCGACGTGCCCTAAGGGGCTACACCTTC.